This T cell receptor (beta chain) was recovered during a study of T cell changes during pregnancy in multiple sclerosis. Profiled with immunoSEQ multiplex PCR; TCRdb holds only in-frame clones, not every one. The sample holds about 73,000 clones, 85% to 95% seen once. The V end was cut by 8 bases, the J end by 4 bases, with 14 bases between. The CDR3 has 13 amino acids. The germline CDR1 and CDR2 sequences are MDHEN and SYDVKM. The source material was peripheral blood, sampled in the third trimester of pregnancy. V is TRBV28 and J is TRBJ1-2; no reliable D call. The origin of this receptor is a female donor in good health, enrolled as a control in a pregnancy study. CDR3: CASLAQLPYGYTF. CDR3 coding DNA: TGTGCCAGCTTAGCCCAGTTACCCTATGGCTACACCTTC.